This T cell receptor beta chain is from a study of CD8 T cells in Susac syndrome. Study background: The sequenced Susac syndrome patients included five or six who had clinically active disease and about 8 who were in remission. Study-wide results and caveats: The study conceded that relatively few individuals underwent its TCR sequencing and HLA analysis. In total CD8+ repertoires, about 17 Susac-specific public clones were detected, and CD8+ TEMRA repertoires contained roughly five.

The V gene's germline CDR1 is SGHVS and CDR2 FNYEAQ. The CDR3 has 13 residues. Between the trimmed V and J ends, which lost 5 bases and 8 bases, there was a span of 15 bases. Random hexamers were used to reverse transcribe the RNA input (about 0.45 to 1 ug). Amplification of TCR beta CDR3 by immunoSEQ multiplex PCR spanned 54 Vbeta and 13 Jbeta. MiXCR was run by TCRdb on the immunoSEQ multiplex PCR reads, yielding one entry per CDR3 protein. The sample includes about 120,000 distinct CDR3 sequences, around 94% of them seen just once. To note about this clonotype: Its target is not known.

The specimen sequenced was CD8+ T cells from PBMCs. This chain links TRBV7-6 with TRBJ1-2, with D possibly being TRBD1 (5 bases). The TCR comes from a human donor with Susac syndrome. The chain's CDR3 is CASSPGRGDGYTF. The CDR3 coding sequence is TGTGCCAGCAGCCCAGGACGGGGGGACGGCTACACCTTC.